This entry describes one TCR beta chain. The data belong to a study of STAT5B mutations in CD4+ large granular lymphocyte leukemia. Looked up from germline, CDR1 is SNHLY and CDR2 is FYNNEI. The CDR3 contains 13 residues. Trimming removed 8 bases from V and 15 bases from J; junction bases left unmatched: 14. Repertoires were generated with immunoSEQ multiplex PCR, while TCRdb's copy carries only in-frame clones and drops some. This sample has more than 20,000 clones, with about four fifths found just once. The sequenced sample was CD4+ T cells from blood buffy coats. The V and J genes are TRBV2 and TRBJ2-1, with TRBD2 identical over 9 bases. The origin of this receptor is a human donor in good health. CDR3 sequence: CASAGLASLDRFF. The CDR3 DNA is TGTGCCAGCGCCGGACTAGCGTCGTTAGATCGGTTCTTC.